This T cell receptor (beta chain) emerged from a study of response to subunit inactivated influenza vaccine. Study-level points and caveats: Only a handful of new T cells, the authors suggested, are recruited with each seasonal influenza vaccination.

A single record per CDR3 protein comes from TCRdb applying MiXCR to the RT-PCR reads. Of almost 600,000 distinct CDR3 sequences in the sample, 14% were seen once. V lost 2 bases and J lost 1, with 23 bases in between. The CDR3 totals 18 residues. Germline loops: CDR1 GTSNPN, CDR2 SVGIG (reference sequence). This clonotype was counted between two and nine times. What it binds is unknown. The J gene is TRBJ1-1, the V gene TRBV30, with D unresolved. This clonotype originated in a man in his fifties or sixties who received an inactivated influenza vaccine. The sample was PBMCs from blood, taken less than 13 days after vaccination. The DNA of the CDR3 is TGTGCCTGGAGTACTAAAGTAGGGAGGGTTGGAGCGAACACTGAAGCTTTCTTT. Translating gives CAWSTKVGRVGANTEAFF. Full variable domain (missing parts from reference TRBV30 and TRBJ1-1): SQTIHQWPATLVQPVGSPLSLECTVEGTSNPNLYWYRQAAGRGLQLLFYSVGIGQISSEVPQNLSASRPQDRQFILSSKKLLLSDSGFYLCAWSTKVGRVGANTEAFFGQGTRLTVV.